The source of this T cell receptor (beta chain) is a study of T cell responses to AZD1222 COVID-19 vaccine. Study conclusions and caveats: Among the donors, most were white British and more were female, and clonal diversity was possibly underestimated. Researchers report vaccine-associated CD4 TCRs spanning spike, with dominance at 160-218 and 743-854. Rises in breadth and depth of Spike-specific TCRs came after two AZD1222 doses. No day 14 peak samples; only post-peak repertoires were characterized.

Profiling relied on immunoSEQ multiplex PCR, and the TCRdb table lists in-frame clones only, not all of them. The sample lists 150,000 to 180,000 clones, less than 90% occurring once. The CDR3 extends over 18 amino acids. V shed 6 bases, J shed 8 bases, and the junction held 12 bases outside the gene matches. Per the germline V gene, CDR1 is MNHEY and CDR2 is SMNVEV (reference sequence). As concerns this clone: Its antigen is still unknown.

This TCR was recovered from an adult in good health. The input for sequencing was peripheral blood, taken on day 0 of MenACWY control vaccination. This chain uses TRBV27 with TRBJ2-2; 16 nucleotides agree with TRBD2. The CDR3 nucleotides read TGTGCCAGCAGCCCCGTGGGACTAGCGGGAGGGCCCGGGGGGGAGCTGTTTTTT. It is translated as CASSPVGLAGGPGGELFF.